This T cell receptor (beta chain) was sequenced during a study of cytomegalovirus exposure and HLA in healthy donors. General observations from the study: A previous analysis found most TCR beta V segments productive roughly 87% or roughly 30% of the time.

Each of the donors was a healthy bone marrow donor. Worth noting for this clone: Its antigen is unknown.

V shed 6 bases and J 5 bases; nucleotides not matched to a gene: 8. Germline V gene sequence: CDR1 MNHNY, CDR2 SVGAGI (reference sequence). The CDR3 covers 14 residues. The PCR employed 60 Vbeta primers together with 13 Jbeta primers. Method: immunoSEQ multiplex PCR; TCRdb's copy keeps in-frame clones and lacks some. This sample's table reports 100,000 to 150,000 clones. V gene TRBV6-6 combines with J gene TRBJ2-7; 9 nucleotides match TRBD1. What was sequenced was PBMCs. This receptor was taken from a man aged 35-49 years in good health and CMV-seronegative. This CDR3 is CASRSLGQGHEQYF. Here the CDR3 DNA reads TGTGCCAGCAGATCCCTGGGACAGGGCCACGAGCAGTACTTC.